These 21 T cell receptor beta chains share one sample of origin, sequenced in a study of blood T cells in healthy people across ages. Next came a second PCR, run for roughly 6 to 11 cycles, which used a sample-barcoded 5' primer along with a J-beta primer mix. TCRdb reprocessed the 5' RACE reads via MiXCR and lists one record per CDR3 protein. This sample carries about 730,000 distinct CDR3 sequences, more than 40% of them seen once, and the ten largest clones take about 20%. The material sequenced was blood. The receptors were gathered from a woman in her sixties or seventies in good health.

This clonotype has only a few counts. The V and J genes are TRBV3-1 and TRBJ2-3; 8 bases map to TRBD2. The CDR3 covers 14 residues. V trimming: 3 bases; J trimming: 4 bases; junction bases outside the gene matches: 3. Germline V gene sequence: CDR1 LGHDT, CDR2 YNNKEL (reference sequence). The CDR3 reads CASSQAGGSDTQYF. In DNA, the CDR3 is TGTGCCAGCAGCCAGGCGGGGGGCTCAGATACGCAGTATTTT.

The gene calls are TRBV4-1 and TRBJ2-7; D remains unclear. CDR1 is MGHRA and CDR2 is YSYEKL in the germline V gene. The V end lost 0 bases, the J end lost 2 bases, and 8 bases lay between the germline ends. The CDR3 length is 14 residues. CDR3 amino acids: CASSQDFGPYEQYF. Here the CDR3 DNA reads TGCGCCAGCAGCCAAGATTTCGGACCCTACGAGCAGTACTTC.

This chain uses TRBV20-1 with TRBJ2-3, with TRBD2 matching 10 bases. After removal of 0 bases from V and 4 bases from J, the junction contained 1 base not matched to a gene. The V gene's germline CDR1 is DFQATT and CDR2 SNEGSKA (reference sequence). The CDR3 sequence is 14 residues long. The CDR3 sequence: CSAREAGGPDTQYF. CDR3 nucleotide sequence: TGCAGTGCTAGAGAAGCGGGGGGGCCAGATACGCAGTATTTT.

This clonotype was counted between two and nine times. CDR3 in amino acids: CASSYSPPRGYEQYF. CDR3 nucleotide sequence: TGTGCCAGCAGTTACTCTCCCCCCAGGGGCTACGAGCAGTACTTC. V is TRBV6-2 or TRBV6-3 and J is TRBJ2-7; maybe TRBD1 (6 bases). The CDR3 spans 15 residues. Trimming took off 0 bases at V and 3 bases at J, with 12 bases between the two ends. Germline V gene data show CDR1 as MNHEY and CDR2 as SVGEGT.

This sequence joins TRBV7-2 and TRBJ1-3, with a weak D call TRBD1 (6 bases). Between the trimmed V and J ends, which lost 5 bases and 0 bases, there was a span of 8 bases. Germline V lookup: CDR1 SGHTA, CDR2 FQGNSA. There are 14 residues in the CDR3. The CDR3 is CASSGQSSGNTIYF. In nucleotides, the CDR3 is TGTGCCAGCAGCGGACAGTCCTCTGGAAACACCATATATTTT.

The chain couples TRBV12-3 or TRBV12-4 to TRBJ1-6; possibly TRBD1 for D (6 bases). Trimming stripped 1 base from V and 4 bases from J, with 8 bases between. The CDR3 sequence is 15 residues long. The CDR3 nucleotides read TGTGCCAGCAGTTTAGGGGGGGCTTATAATTCACCCCTCCACTTT. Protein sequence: CASSLGGAYNSPLHF.

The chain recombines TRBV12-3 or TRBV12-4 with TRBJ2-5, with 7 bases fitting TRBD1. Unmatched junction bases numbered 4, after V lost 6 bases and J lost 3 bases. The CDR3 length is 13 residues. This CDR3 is CASRRDRKETQYF. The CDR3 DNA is TGTGCCAGCAGGAGGGACAGAAAAGAGACCCAGTACTTC.

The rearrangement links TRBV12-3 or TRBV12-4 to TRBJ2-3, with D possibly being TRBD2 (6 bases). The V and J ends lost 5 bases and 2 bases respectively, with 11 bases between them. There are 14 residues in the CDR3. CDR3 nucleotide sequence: TGTGCCAGCAGTCGACTAGAGTCCACAGATACGCAGTATTTT. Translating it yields CASSRLESTDTQYF.

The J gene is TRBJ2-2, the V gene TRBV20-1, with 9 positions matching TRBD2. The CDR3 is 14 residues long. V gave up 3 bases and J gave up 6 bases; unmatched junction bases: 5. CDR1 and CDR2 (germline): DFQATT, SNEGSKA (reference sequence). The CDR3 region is CSARIAGVPGELFF. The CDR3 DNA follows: TGCAGTGCTAGGATAGCGGGAGTGCCCGGGGAGCTGTTTTTT.

CDR3 coding DNA: TGTGCCAGCGAGTCCCAGGGCCTGAACAATGAGCAGTTCTTC. Its translation is CASESQGLNNEQFF. The rearrangement links TRBV12-3 or TRBV12-4 to TRBJ2-1, with a possible D match to TRBD1 (5 bases). The CDR3 is 14 residues long. V was clipped by 8 bases and J by 5 bases, with 16 bases between them.

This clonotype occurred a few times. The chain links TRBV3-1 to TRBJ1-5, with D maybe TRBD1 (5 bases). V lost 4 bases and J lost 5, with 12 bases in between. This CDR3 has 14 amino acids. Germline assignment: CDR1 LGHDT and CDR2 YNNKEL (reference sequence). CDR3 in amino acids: CASSRGRGDQPQHF. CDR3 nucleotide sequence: TGTGCCAGCAGCCGCGGACGGGGGGATCAGCCCCAGCATTTT. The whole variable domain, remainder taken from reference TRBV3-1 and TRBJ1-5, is DTAVSQTPKYLVTQMGNDKSIKCEQNLGHDTMYWYKQDSKKFLKIMFSYNNKELIINETVPNRFSPKSPDKAHLNLHINSLELGDSAVYFCASSRGRGDQPQHFGDGTRLSIL.

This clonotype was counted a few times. CDR3 nucleotides: TGCAGTGCTAGAGATCAACTAGCGGGAGGGTTGGCAGATACGCAGTATTTT. Translation: CSARDQLAGGLADTQYF. The gene calls are TRBV20-1 and TRBJ2-3; 13 bases line up with TRBD2. Germline CDR1 DFQATT, CDR2 SNEGSKA (reference sequence). V lost 0 bases to trimming and J lost 4 bases; unmatched junction nucleotides: 7. The CDR3 loop spans 17 amino acids.

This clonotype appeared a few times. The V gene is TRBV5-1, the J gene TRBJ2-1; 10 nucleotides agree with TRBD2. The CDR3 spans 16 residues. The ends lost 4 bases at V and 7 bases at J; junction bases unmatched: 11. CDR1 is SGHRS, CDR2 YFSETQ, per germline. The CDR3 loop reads CASSPTSSGGWNEQFF. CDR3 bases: TGCGCCAGCAGCCCGACTTCTAGCGGGGGTTGGAATGAGCAGTTCTTC. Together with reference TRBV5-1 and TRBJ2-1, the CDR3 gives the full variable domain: KAGVTQTPRYLIKTRGQQVTLSCSPISGHRSVSWYQQTPGQGLQFLFEYFSETQRNKGNFPGRFSGRQFSNSRSEMNVSTLELGDSALYLCASSPTSSGGWNEQFFGPGTRLTVL.

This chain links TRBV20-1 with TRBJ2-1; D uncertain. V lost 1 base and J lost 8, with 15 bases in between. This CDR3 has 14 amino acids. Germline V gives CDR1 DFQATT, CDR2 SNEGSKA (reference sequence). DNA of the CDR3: TGCAGTGCTAGAGCGATAGCCGGAATGGATGAGCAGTTCTTC. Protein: CSARAIAGMDEQFF.

This CDR3 reads CASRLAGTRSQETQYF. CDR3 DNA: TGCGCCAGCAGACTTGCAGGGACACGATCCCAAGAGACCCAGTACTTC. The rearrangement uses TRBV5-1 and TRBJ2-5, with a possible D match to TRBD1 (6 bases). V was clipped by 5 bases and J by 1 base, with 18 bases between them. Per the germline V gene, CDR1 is SGHRS and CDR2 is YFSETQ. The CDR3 totals 16 residues.

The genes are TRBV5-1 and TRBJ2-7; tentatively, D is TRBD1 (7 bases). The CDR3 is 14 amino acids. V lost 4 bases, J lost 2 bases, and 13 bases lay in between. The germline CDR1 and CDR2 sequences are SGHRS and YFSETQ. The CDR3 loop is CASSTGDSTYEQYF. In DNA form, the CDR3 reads TGCGCCAGCAGCACGGGGGACAGTACCTACGAGCAGTACTTC.

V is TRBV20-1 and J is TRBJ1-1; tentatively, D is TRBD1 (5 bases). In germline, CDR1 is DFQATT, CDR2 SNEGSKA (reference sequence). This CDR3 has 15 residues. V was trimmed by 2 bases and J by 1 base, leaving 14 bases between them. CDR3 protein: CSARSPRDGNTEAFF. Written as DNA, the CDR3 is TGCAGTGCTAGAAGTCCCCGGGACGGGAACACTGAAGCTTTCTTT.

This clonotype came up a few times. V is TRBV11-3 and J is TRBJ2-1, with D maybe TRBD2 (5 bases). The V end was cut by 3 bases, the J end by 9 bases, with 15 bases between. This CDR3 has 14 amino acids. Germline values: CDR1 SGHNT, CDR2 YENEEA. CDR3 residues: CASSFGGYAGEQFF. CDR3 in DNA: TGTGCCAGCAGCTTTGGCGGATATGCGGGTGAGCAGTTCTTC.

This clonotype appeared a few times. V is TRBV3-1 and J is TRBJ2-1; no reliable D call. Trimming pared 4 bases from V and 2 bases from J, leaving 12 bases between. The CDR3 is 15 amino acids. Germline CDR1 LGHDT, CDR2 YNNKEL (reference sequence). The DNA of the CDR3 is TGTGCCAGCAGCCCGCCCCAGATCCCCTACAATGAGCAGTTCTTC. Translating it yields CASSPPQIPYNEQFF.

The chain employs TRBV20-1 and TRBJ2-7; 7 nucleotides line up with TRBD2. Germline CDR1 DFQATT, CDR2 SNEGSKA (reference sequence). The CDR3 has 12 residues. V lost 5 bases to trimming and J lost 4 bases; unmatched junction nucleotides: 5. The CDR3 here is CSARREMYEQYF. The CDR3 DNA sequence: TGCAGTGCTCGGCGGGAGATGTACGAGCAGTACTTC.

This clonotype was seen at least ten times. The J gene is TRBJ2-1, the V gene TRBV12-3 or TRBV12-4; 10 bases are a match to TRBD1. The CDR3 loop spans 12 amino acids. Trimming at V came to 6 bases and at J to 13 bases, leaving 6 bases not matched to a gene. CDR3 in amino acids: CASRLGQGLQFF. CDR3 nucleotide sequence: TGTGCCAGCAGGTTGGGACAGGGGCTCCAGTTCTTC.